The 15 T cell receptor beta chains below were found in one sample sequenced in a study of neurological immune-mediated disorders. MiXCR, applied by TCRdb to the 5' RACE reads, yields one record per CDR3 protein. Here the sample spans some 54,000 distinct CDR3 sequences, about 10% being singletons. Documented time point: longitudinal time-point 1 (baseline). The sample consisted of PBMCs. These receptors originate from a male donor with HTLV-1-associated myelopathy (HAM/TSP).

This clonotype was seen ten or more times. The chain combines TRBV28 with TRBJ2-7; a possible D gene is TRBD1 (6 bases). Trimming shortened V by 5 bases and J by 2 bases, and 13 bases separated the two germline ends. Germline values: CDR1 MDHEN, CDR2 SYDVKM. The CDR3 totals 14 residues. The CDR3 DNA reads TGTGCCAGCAGTCCGGGACAACCGCCCTACGAGCAGTACTTC. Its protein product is CASSPGQPPYEQYF.

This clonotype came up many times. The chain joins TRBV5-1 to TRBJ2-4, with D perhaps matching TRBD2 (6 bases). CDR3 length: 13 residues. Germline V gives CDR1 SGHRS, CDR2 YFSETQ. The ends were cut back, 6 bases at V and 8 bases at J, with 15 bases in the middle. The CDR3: CASKRDSGYIQYF. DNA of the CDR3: TGCGCCAGCAAAAGGGACTCGGGGTACATTCAGTACTTC.

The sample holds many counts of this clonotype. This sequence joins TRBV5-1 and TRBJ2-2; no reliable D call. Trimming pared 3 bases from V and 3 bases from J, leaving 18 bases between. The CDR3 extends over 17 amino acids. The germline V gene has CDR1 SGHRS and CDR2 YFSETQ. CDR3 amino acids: CASSYNDISLHTGELFF. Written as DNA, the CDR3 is TGCGCCAGCAGCTACAACGACATATCCCTCCACACCGGGGAGCTGTTTTTT.

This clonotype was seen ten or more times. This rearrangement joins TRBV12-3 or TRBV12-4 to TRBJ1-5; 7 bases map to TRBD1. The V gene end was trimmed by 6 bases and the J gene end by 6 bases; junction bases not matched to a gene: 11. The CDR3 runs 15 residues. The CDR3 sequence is CASSPKTGSIQPQHF. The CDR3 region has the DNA TGTGCCAGCAGCCCCAAGACAGGGTCGATTCAGCCCCAGCATTTT.

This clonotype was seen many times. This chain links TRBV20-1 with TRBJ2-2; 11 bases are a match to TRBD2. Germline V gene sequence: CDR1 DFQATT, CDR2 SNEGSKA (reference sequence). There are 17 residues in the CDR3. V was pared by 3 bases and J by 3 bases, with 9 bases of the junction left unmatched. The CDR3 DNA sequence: TGCAGTGCTAGTTTCCCCCTAGCGGGGGGCTACACCGGGGAGCTGTTTTTT. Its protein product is CSASFPLAGGYTGELFF.

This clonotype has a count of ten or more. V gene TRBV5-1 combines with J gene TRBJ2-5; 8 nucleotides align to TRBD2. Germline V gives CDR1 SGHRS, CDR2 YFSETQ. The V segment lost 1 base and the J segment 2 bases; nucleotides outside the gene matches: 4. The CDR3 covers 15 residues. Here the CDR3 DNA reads TGCGCCAGCAGCTTGAACCCGGGGGGGCAAGAGACCCAGTACTTC. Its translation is CASSLNPGGQETQYF.

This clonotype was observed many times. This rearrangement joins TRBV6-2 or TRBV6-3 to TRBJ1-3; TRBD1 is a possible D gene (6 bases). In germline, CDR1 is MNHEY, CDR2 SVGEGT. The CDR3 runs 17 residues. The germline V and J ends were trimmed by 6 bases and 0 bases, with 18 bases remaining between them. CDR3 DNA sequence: TGTGCCAGCAGCAAACACAGGACAGTCCACTCTGGAAACACCATATATTTT. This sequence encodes CASSKHRTVHSGNTIYF.

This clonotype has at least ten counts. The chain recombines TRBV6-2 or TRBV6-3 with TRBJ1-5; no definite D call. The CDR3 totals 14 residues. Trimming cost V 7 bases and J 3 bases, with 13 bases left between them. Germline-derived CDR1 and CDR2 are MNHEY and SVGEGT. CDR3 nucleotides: TGTGCCAGCACCCCCGGAGAGTTCAATCAGCCCCAGCATTTT. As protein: CASTPGEFNQPQHF.

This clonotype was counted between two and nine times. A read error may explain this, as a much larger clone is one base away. CDR3 protein: CASSPLAIGTQYF. The CDR3 region has the DNA TGTGCCAGCAGCCCTCTTGCCATAGGGACCCAGTACTTC. The rearrangement links TRBV11-2 to TRBJ2-5; D gene unclear. The CDR3 covers 13 residues. Looked up from germline, CDR1 is SGHAT and CDR2 is FQNNGV. V shed 5 bases and J shed 7 bases, with 14 bases lying between them. Together with reference TRBV11-2 and TRBJ2-5, the CDR3 gives the full variable domain: EAGVAQSPRYKIIEKRQSVAFWCNPISGHATLYWYQQILGQGPKLLIQFQNNGVVDDSQLPKDRFSAERLKGVDSTLKIQPAKLEDSAVYLCASSPLAIGTQYFGPGTRLLVL.

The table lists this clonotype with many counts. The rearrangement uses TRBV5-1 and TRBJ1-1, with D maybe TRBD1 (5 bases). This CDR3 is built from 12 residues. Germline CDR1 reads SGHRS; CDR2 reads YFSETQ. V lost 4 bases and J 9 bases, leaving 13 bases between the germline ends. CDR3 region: CASSRQAGQAFF. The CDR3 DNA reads TGCGCCAGCAGCCGCCAGGCAGGGCAAGCTTTCTTT.

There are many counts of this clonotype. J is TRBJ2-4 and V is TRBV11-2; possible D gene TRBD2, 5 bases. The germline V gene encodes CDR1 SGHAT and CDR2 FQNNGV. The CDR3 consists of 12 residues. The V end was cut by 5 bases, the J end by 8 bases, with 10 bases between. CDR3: CASSRDWYIQYF. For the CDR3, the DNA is TGTGCCAGCAGCCGGGATTGGTACATTCAGTACTTC.

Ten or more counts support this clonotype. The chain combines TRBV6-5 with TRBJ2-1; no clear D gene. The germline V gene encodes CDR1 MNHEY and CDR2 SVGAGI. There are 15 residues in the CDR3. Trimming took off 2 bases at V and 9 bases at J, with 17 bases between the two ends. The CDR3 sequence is CASSYLAPGRGEQFF. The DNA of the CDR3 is TGTGCCAGCAGTTACCTCGCCCCGGGCCGAGGTGAGCAGTTCTTC.

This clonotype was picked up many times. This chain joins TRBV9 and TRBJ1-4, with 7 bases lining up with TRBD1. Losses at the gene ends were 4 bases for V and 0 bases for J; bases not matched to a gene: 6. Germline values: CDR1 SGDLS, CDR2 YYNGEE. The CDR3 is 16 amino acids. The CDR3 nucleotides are TGTGCCAGCAGCAACCGGGACAGCACAACTAATGAAAAACTGTTTTTT. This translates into CASSNRDSTTNEKLFF.

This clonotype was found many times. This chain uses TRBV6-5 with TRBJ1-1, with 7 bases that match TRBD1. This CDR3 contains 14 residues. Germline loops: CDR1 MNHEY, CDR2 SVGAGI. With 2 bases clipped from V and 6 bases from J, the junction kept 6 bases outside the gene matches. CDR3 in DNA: TGTGCCAGCAGTTACATTCAGGGGGTAGCTGAAGCTTTCTTT. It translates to CASSYIQGVAEAFF.

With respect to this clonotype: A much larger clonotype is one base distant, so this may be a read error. The CDR3 sequence is CASSLEVQNEQFF. The CDR3 DNA is TGCGCCAGCAGCTTGGAGGTACAAAATGAGCAGTTCTTC. This chain links TRBV5-1 with TRBJ2-1; D not certain. The CDR3 has 13 amino acids. V lost 0 bases to trimming and J lost 7 bases, with 8 bases between them. Germline V gene lookup returns CDR1 SGHRS and CDR2 YFSETQ.